The TCR beta chain under discussion was sequenced for a study of T cell responses to AZD1222 COVID-19 vaccine. Germline CDR1 is LGHDT and CDR2 is YNNKEL (reference sequence). The V and J ends lost 0 bases and 5 bases respectively, with 13 bases between them. The CDR3 extends over 15 amino acids. Libraries were prepared by immunoSEQ multiplex PCR; TCRdb keeps only in-frame clonotypes and omits some of them. The sample includes approximately 130,000 clones, approximately 83% of them seen just once. Study results and caveats: Researchers took repertoire samples only after the peak T cell response had come. Most donors were white British and more were female, and clonal diversity was possibly underestimated.

Remarks on this clone: Its antigen is unidentified.

V is TRBV3-1 (or the pseudogene TRBV3-2) and J is TRBJ1-1; D is uncertain. Sequenced material: peripheral blood, taken on day 0 of AZD1222 vaccination. The clonotype originates from an adult in good health. CDR3 in amino acids: CASSQDFEGRTEAFF. CDR3 DNA: TGTGCCAGCAGCCAAGATTTTGAGGGTCGGACTGAAGCTTTCTTT.